Included here is one T cell receptor (beta chain) sequence, with context. Its cognate antigen is unknown. This record belongs to a study of cytomegalovirus exposure and HLA in healthy donors. Study results and caveats: Investigators reported fewer than 200 TCR beta chains as tied to cytomegalovirus. The classifier, whose performance was assessed in both the original and validation cohorts, reportedly diagnosed cytomegalovirus status with high specificity and sensitivity. The tendency of first-cohort TCR clusters to co-occur in the 110 or so validation repertoires emerged from a later analysis.

The donors were members of the validation cohort comprising over a hundred subjects, separate from the roughly 680-subject first cohort. CDR3 length: 14 residues. The germline V and J ends were trimmed by 10 bases and 2 bases, with 15 bases remaining between them. Germline V gives CDR1 MNHEY, CDR2 SVGAGI. Repertoires were generated with immunoSEQ multiplex PCR, while TCRdb's copy carries only in-frame clones and drops some. The data show more than 95,000 clones, roughly 87% seen once. The sequence was obtained from a woman between 18 and 30 years old in good health and CMV-seronegative. The genes are TRBV6-5 and TRBJ1-5, with a possible D match to TRBD1 (5 bases). Sequencing used PBMCs. In nucleotides, the CDR3 is TGTGCCACCTCCGGAGGGGTTGGCAATCAGCCCCAGCATTTT. It codes for CATSGGVGNQPQHF.